This TCR beta chain was captured by sequencing in a study of T cell repertoires and HLA-DP antigens. Study-wide results and caveats: The CD4+ repertoire was not split into naive and memory.

Deletions cut 1 base from V and 5 bases from J, with 14 bases between. There are 15 residues in the CDR3. Germline CDR1 and CDR2: PRHDT and FYEKMQ (reference sequence). Primers targeted 54 TRBV and 13 TRBJ segments. Clones were sequenced by immunoSEQ multiplex PCR, and TCRdb holds only the in-frame ones, with some missing. The sample shows about 110,000 clones, 80% to 95% of them seen only once. About this clone: Its antigen is not known.

The V call is TRBV13, the J call TRBJ2-5; possible D gene TRBD2, 5 bases. The receptor's source is a woman between 18 and 29 years old in good health and CMV-seronegative. Material: CD4+ T cells from PBMCs. The CDR3 is CASSLASGERETQYF. The DNA for the CDR3 is TGTGCCAGCAGCTTAGCTTCCGGGGAAAGGGAGACCCAGTACTTC. The full variable domain, rest sourced from reference TRBV13 and TRBJ2-5, is AAGVIQSPRHLIKEKRETATLKCYPIPRHDTVYWYQQGPGQDPQFLISFYEKMQSDKGSIPDRFSAQQFSDYHSELNMSSLELGDSALYFCASSLASGERETQYFGPGTRLLVL.